The 5 T cell receptor beta chains reported below all come from one sample, sequenced in a study of cytomegalovirus exposure and HLA in healthy donors. It was with 60 Vbeta and 13 Jbeta primers that the PCR ran. Here immunoSEQ multiplex PCR was the method, and the copy in TCRdb shows in-frame clones only, minus some. This sample has 100,000 or so clones, with roughly 72% found just once. Sequenced material: PBMCs. All receptors derive from a young man in good health and CMV-seropositive.

V is TRBV5-8 and J is TRBJ1-2, with 10 bases identical to TRBD1. Germline V gives CDR1 SGHTS, CDR2 YDEGEE. There are 16 residues in the CDR3. V was clipped by 4 bases and J by 4 bases; unmatched bases: 10. Here the CDR3 DNA reads TGTGCCAGCAGCCTCGACCGGGACAGGGGAATCTATGGCTACACCTTC. Amino acid sequence: CASSLDRDRGIYGYTF.

This clone occurred a few times. CDR3 nucleotide sequence: TGTGCCATCAGTGACAGGGGAAGGTCGGGGAACACTGAAGCTTTCTTT. Its translation is CAISDRGRSGNTEAFF. The V call is TRBV10-3, the J call TRBJ1-1, with a tentative D call TRBD1 (6 bases). The CDR3 loop spans 16 amino acids. Trimming pared 3 bases from V and 1 base from J, leaving 15 bases between. Per germline, CDR1 ENHRY and CDR2 SYGVKD.

The chain is built from TRBV7-9 and TRBJ1-1; tentatively, D is TRBD1 (6 bases). V was clipped by 1 base and J by 4 bases, with 13 bases between them. Germline CDR1 and CDR2: SEHNR and FQNEAQ (reference sequence). This CDR3 has 15 residues. The CDR3 DNA reads TGTGCCAGCAGCTTAGGGCTGGGGGCCCCCACTGAAGCTTTCTTT. Protein: CASSLGLGAPTEAFF.

The chain recombines TRBV7-9 with TRBJ1-6; no clear D. The germline CDR1 and CDR2 sequences are SEHNR and FQNEAQ (reference sequence). V was trimmed by 5 bases and J by 8 bases, leaving 10 bases between them. The CDR3 contains 13 residues. The CDR3 reads CASSLGLDSPLHF. The CDR3 coding sequence is TGTGCCAGCAGCCTGGGCTTGGATTCACCCCTCCACTTT.

This rearrangement joins TRBV19 to TRBJ2-2, with D possibly matching TRBD1 (5 bases). Germline assignment: CDR1 LNHDA and CDR2 SQIVND (reference sequence). Trimming removed 7 bases from V and 5 bases from J, with 17 bases in between. The length of the CDR3 is 15 residues. In DNA form, the CDR3 reads TGTGCCAGTAAAAGTGGGCAGGGAAGGACCGGGGAGCTGTTTTTT. This encodes CASKSGQGRTGELFF.